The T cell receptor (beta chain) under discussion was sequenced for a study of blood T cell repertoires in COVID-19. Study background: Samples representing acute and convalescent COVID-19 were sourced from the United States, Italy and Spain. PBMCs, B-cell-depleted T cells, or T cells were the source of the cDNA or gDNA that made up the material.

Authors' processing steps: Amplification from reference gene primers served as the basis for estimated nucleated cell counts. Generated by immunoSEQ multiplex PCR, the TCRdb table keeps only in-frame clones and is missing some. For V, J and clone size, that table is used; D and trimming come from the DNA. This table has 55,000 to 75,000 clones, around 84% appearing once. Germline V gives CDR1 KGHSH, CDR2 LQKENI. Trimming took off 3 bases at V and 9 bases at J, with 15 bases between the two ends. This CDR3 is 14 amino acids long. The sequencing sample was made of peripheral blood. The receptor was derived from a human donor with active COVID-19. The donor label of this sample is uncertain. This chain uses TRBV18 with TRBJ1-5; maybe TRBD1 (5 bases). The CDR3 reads CASSPVAPGGPQHF. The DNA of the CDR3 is TGTGCCAGCTCACCCGTGGCCCCCGGGGGGCCCCAGCATTTT.